This TCR beta chain was identified during a study of blood T cell repertoires in COVID-19. After removal of 4 bases from V and 7 bases from J, the junction contained 0 bases not matched to a gene. The CDR3 covers 11 residues. Germline CDR1 reads SQVTM; CDR2 reads ANQGSEA. Only in-frame clones appear in the TCRdb table, and some are missing; sequencing was by immunoSEQ multiplex PCR. The data hold 650,000 to 800,000 clones, with over 80% observed a single time. The source is a woman aged 18-29 years with acute or convalescent COVID-19. The gene calls are TRBV29-1 and TRBJ2-1; 8 nucleotides line up with TRBD1. Sequencing used peripheral blood. CDR3 DNA: TGCAGCGTTGGACAGGGGAATGAGCAGTTCTTC. The encoded protein is CSVGQGNEQFF.